This T cell receptor beta chain was captured in a study of early T cells in non-severe SARS-CoV-2 infection. As for the study in general: Sequencing of bulk RNA from unsorted whole blood was done, without chain pairing.

Individual cDNA molecules received unique molecular identifiers during library preparation. Each CDR3 protein is one row after TCRdb ran MiXCR on the 5' RACE reads. This sample has 40,000 to 45,000 distinct CDR3 sequences, with roughly 4.7% found just once. V was trimmed by 10 bases and J by 2 bases, leaving 13 bases between them. Per germline, CDR1 MNHNS and CDR2 SASEGT. The CDR3 length is 13 residues. There are many counts of this clonotype. The rearrangement joins TRBV6-1 to TRBJ2-3; D may be TRBD1 (5 bases). Sequenced: whole blood. The receptor's source is an adult who was a healthcare worker with PCR-confirmed SARS-CoV-2 infection or an uninfected control (not recorded which). The chain's CDR3 is CATLRGVTDTQYF. The CDR3 coding sequence is TGTGCCACTCTAAGGGGCGTCACAGATACGCAGTATTTT.